This T cell receptor beta chain stems from a study of early T cells in non-severe SARS-CoV-2 infection. Study context: Bulk RNA isolated from unsorted whole blood underwent sequencing; chains were not paired. Findings of the study overall: Private and CD4 specificities were missed by VDJdb matching, skewed to anti-spike CD8.

Attached unique molecular identifiers marked individual cDNA molecules. TCRdb independently ran MiXCR on the 5' RACE reads; one entry per CDR3 protein. Of around 58,000 distinct CDR3 sequences in the sample, 4.9% were seen once. This clonotype was counted between two and nine times. Its antigen is still unknown. The CDR3 runs 12 residues. The germline V and J ends were trimmed by 3 bases and 7 bases, with 10 bases remaining between them. The germline V gene has CDR1 DFQATT and CDR2 SNEGSKA (reference sequence). The receptor comes from an adult who was a healthcare worker with PCR-confirmed SARS-CoV-2 infection or an uninfected control (not recorded which). Source material: whole blood. V usage is TRBV20-1 and J usage is TRBJ1-5; D gene ambiguous. DNA of the CDR3: TGCAGTGCTAGCTCCGACGGACAGCCCCAGCATTTT. It codes for CSASSDGQPQHF.